A single TCR beta chain is shown here with its context. The entry originates in a study of regulatory T cells in long-lasting Graves disease. Stated time point: newly diagnosed GD, antithyroid drugs for less than 3 months. After RNA was extracted from PBMCs, the TCR library was made from it. The authors built TCR beta libraries using iRepertoire HTBI primers and Arm-PCR of CDR3 regions. MiXCR was run by TCRdb on the multiplex PCR reads, yielding one entry per CDR3 protein. Among hundreds of thousands of distinct CDR3 sequences listed, about 16% were seen once. This same sample was also taken into another study, of T cells in Graves' hyperthyroidism and ophthalmopathy.

The sample was peripheral blood mononuclear cells (PBMCs), taken at new diagnosis, from a patient treated with antithyroid drugs. The sequence was collected from a young woman with Graves disease.

The CDR3 DNA reads as TGTGCCAGCAGTTTCGGTTTTTTGAGGAGACTAGCGGATTCCACGAAGAACACCGGGGAGCTGTTTTTT. Protein: CASSFGFLRRLADSTKNTGELFF. V usage is TRBV28 and J usage is TRBJ2-2; the match to TRBD2 covers 9 bases. This CDR3 is built from 23 residues. Losses at the gene ends were 3 bases for V and 1 base for J; bases not matched to a gene: 24. Germline CDR1 MDHEN, CDR2 SYDVKM.